The sequence of this T cell receptor (beta chain) was determined in a study of blood T cells in healthy people across ages. Next came a second PCR, run for about 7 to 12 cycles, which used a sample-barcoded 5' primer along with a J-beta primer mix. Researchers report that a template-switch adaptor with 12 random nucleotides tagged each cDNA molecule. MiXCR, run by TCRdb on the 5' RACE reads, gives a single entry per CDR3 protein. The table lists approximately 290,000 distinct CDR3 sequences, around 29% of them singletons. The table lists this clonotype with a few counts. The germline V gene has CDR1 DFQATT and CDR2 SNEGSKA (reference sequence). This CDR3 spans 17 amino acids. V lost 0 bases and J 3 bases, leaving 17 bases between the germline ends.

The clonotype was recovered from a woman in her 70s in good health. The sequencing input was blood. V usage is TRBV20-1 and J usage is TRBJ2-2, with D possibly matching TRBD2 (6 bases). CDR3 in DNA: TGCAGTGCTAGAGATCGTCTCGGCGGGACGTACACCGGGGAGCTGTTTTTT. It translates to CSARDRLGGTYTGELFF.